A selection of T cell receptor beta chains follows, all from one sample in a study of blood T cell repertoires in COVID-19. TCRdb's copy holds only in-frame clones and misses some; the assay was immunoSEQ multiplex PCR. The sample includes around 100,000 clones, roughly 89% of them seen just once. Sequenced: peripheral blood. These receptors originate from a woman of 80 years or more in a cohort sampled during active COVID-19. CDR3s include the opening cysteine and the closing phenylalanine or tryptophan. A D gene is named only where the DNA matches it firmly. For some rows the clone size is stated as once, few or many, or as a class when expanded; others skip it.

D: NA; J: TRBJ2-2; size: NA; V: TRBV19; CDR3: CASSRLNTGELFF; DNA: TGTGCCAGTAGTAGACTTAACACCGGGGAGCTGTTTTTT
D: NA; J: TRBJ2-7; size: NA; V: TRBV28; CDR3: CASRPLVDLSYEQYF; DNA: TGTGCCAGCAGGCCACTAGTTGATCTTTCCTACGAGCAGTACTTC
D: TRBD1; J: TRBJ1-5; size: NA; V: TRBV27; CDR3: CASSPTGKGAPQHF; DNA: TGTGCCAGCAGTCCCACAGGGAAGGGGGCGCCCCAGCATTTT
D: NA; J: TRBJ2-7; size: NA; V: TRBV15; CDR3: CATSRGGSEQYF; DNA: TGTGCCACCAGCAGAGGAGGGTCGGAGCAGTACTTC
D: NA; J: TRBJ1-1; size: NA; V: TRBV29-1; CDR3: CSGGGWDTEAFF; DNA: TGCAGCGGCGGTGGGTGGGACACTGAAGCTTTCTTT
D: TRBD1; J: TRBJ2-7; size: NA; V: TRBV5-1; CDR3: CASSATGDLVYEQYF; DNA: TGCGCCAGCAGCGCTACAGGGGACCTAGTCTACGAGCAGTACTTC
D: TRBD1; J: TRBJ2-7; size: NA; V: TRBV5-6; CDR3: CASSLVRTGFNEQYF; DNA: TGTGCCAGCAGCTTGGTCCGGACAGGGTTCAACGAGCAGTACTTC
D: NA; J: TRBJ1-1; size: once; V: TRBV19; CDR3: CASRTGNRVHTEAFF; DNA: TGTGCCAGTAGAACGGGTAACAGGGTCCACACTGAAGCTTTCTTT
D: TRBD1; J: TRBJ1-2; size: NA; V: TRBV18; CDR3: CASSPLQGQGAQKDGYTF; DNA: TGTGCCAGCTCACCACTCCAAGGACAGGGGGCGCAGAAGGATGGCTACACCTTC
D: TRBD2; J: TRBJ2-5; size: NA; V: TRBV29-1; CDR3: CSVLGREETQYF; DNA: TGCAGCGTACTAGGGAGGGAGGAGACCCAGTACTTC
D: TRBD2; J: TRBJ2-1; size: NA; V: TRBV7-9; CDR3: CASSRRSWMRSGSYNEQFF; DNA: TGTGCCAGCAGCCGTCGAAGTTGGATGAGGAGCGGGAGCTACAATGAGCAGTTCTTC
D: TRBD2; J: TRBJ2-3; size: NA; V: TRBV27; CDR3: CASSLGPSGFTDTQYF; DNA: TGTGCCAGCAGTTTAGGCCCTAGCGGGTTCACAGATACGCAGTATTTT
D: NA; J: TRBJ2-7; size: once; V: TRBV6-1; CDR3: CASSEAYGNAAISYEQYF; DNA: TGTGCCAGCAGTGAAGCGTACGGCAACGCGGCAATTTCCTACGAGCAGTACTTC
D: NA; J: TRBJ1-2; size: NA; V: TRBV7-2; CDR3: CASSLEFRSNYGYTF; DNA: TGTGCCAGCAGCTTAGAATTCAGGTCTAACTATGGCTACACCTTC
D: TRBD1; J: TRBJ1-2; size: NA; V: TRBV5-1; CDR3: CASSLGTAANYGYTF; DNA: TGCGCCAGCAGCCTAGGGACAGCCGCCAACTATGGCTACACCTTC
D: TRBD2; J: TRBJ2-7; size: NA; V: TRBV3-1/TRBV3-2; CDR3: CASSRTSGGYEQYF; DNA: TGTGCCAGCAGCAGGACTAGCGGGGGCTACGAGCAGTACTTC
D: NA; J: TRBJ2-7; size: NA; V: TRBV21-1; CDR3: CASSSRTGKSSYEQYF; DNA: TGTGCCAGCAGCTCCCGGACAGGGAAAAGCTCCTACGAGCAGTACTTC
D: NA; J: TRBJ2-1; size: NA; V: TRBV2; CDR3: CASSLFDPRANEQFF; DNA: TGTGCCAGCAGCCTGTTTGATCCGCGCGCCAATGAGCAGTTCTTC
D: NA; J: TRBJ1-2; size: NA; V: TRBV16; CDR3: CASSQFTVISGYTF; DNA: TGTGCCAGCAGCCAATTCACGGTAATCTCTGGCTACACCTTC
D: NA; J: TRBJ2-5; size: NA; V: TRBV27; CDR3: CASSLQTGLQETQYF; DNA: TGTGCCAGCAGTTTACAGACAGGCCTCCAAGAGACCCAGTACTTC
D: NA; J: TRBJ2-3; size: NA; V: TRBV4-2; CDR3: CASSQRGGNSGTDTQYF; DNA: TGTGCCAGCAGCCAACGGGGCGGGAATTCGGGTACAGATACGCAGTATTTT
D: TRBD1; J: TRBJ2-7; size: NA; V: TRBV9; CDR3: CASSVGTGVEQYF; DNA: TGTGCCAGCAGCGTAGGGACAGGGGTCGAGCAGTACTTC
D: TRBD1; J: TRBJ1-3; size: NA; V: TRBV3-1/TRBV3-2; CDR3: CASSQSPGTGRNTIYF; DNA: TGTGCCAGCAGCCAATCTCCCGGGACAGGGAGAAACACCATATATTTT
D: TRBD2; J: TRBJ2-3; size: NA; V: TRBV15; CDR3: CATSRDGLAGDKHTQYF; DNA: TGTGCCACCAGCAGAGATGGGTTAGCGGGGGACAAACATACGCAGTATTTT